Below, 15 T cell receptor beta chains from the same sample are listed, as sequenced in a study of blood T cell repertoires in COVID-19. This table comes from immunoSEQ multiplex PCR, and its TCRdb copy is limited to in-frame clones, with some not included. The table records roughly 240,000 clones, more than 80% of them present only once. Sequenced material: PBMCs or T cells enriched from blood (not recorded which). The receptors originated from a man aged 50-60 years who had been exposed to COVID-19.

The rearrangement links TRBV2 to TRBJ1-5; tentatively, D is TRBD1 (6 bases). Trimming removed 0 bases at V and 3 bases at J, with 9 bases between. The germline CDR1 and CDR2 sequences are SNHLY and FYNNEI. The CDR3 loop spans 15 amino acids. The chain's CDR3 is CASSEARGYNQPQHF. CDR3 DNA sequence: TGTGCCAGCAGTGAAGCCAGGGGCTACAATCAGCCCCAGCATTTT.

The chain combines TRBV12-3 or TRBV12-4 with TRBJ1-1, with 7 bases matching TRBD1. V trimming: 5 bases; J trimming: 4 bases; junction bases outside the gene matches: 4. The CDR3 totals 13 residues. CDR3 region: CASSMTGTTEAFF. The CDR3 nucleotides read TGTGCCAGCAGTATGACAGGGACCACTGAAGCTTTCTTT.

This chain links TRBV5-4 with TRBJ2-7, with 7 positions matching TRBD1. CDR1 and CDR2 from the germline V gene are SGHNT and YYREEE (reference sequence). The CDR3 is 13 amino acids. V gave up 2 bases and J gave up 2 bases; unmatched junction bases: 1. The CDR3 DNA follows: TGTGCCAGCAGCTTCGGGACAGCCTACGAGCAGTACGTC. Protein sequence: CASSFGTAYEQYV.

This chain joins TRBV2 and TRBJ1-5; 9 bases align to TRBD1. The CDR3 is 15 amino acids. V dropped 5 bases and J dropped 5; count of bases not matched to a gene: 7. Germline V gene sequence: CDR1 SNHLY, CDR2 FYNNEI. CDR3 bases: TGTGCCAGCAGTTCGACAGGGGGAAAGCATCAGCCCCAGCATTTT. Translation: CASSSTGGKHQPQHF.

The chain carries TRBV11-3 and TRBJ1-1; 10 bases fit TRBD1. The CDR3 loop spans 15 amino acids. V shed 5 bases, J shed 8 bases, and the junction held 11 bases outside the gene matches. CDR1 is SGHNT and CDR2 is YENEEA in the germline V gene. In DNA form, the CDR3 reads TGTGCCAGCAGCCAAGGGGACAGGGGATGGGTAGAAGCTTTCTTT. Translated, it gives CASSQGDRGWVEAFF.

The V gene is TRBV28, the J gene TRBJ1-4; the match to TRBD1 covers 9 bases. CDR3 length: 15 residues. V was pared by 1 base and J by 8 bases, with 5 bases of the junction left unmatched. Germline lookup yields CDR1 MDHEN and CDR2 SYDVKM. CDR3 nucleotide sequence: TGTGCCAGCAGTTTATTTGGGACAGGGAGAGAAAAACTGTTTTTT. This encodes CASSLFGTGREKLFF.

The chain is built from TRBV9 and TRBJ1-1, with a tentative D call TRBD1 (5 bases). CDR3 length: 14 amino acids. V lost 3 bases and J 4 bases, leaving 13 bases between the germline ends. The germline gives CDR1 SGDLS, CDR2 YYNGEE. In DNA, the CDR3 is TGTGCCAGCAGCGGGAGACACCAGGGCACTGAAGCTTTCTTT. Translated, it gives CASSGRHQGTEAFF. The full variable domain, rest sourced from reference TRBV9 and TRBJ1-1, is DSGVTQTPKHLITATGQRVTLRCSPRSGDLSVYWYQQSLDQGLQFLIQYYNGEERAKGNILERFSAQQFPDLHSELNLSSLELGDSALYFCASSGRHQGTEAFFGQGTRLTVV.

The chain employs TRBV6-5 and TRBJ1-1; D remains unclear. Trimming cost V 8 bases and J 0 bases, with 4 bases left between them. CDR1 is MNHEY and CDR2 is SVGAGI in the germline V gene. The CDR3 contains 11 residues. CDR3 sequence (DNA): TGTGCCAGCTACTTGAACACTGAAGCTTTCTTT. This encodes CASYLNTEAFF.

The chain carries TRBV19 and TRBJ2-7; the match to TRBD1 covers 7 bases. CDR1 and CDR2 (germline): LNHDA, SQIVND (reference sequence). V shed 3 bases and J 3 bases; nucleotides not matched to a gene: 8. The CDR3 is 15 residues long. The CDR3 region is CASSIWGRGNYEQYF. The CDR3 DNA sequence: TGTGCCAGTAGTATCTGGGGCAGGGGGAACTACGAGCAGTACTTC.

The rearrangement uses TRBV29-1 and TRBJ1-1; 7 bases fit TRBD1. The CDR3 consists of 13 residues. Trimming removed 7 bases from V and 7 bases from J; junction bases left unmatched: 12. Germline assignment: CDR1 SQVTM and CDR2 ANQGSEA. The CDR3 DNA sequence: TGCAGCGGTAGACCCACAGGGGAAGGTGAAGCTTTCTTT. Translation: CSGRPTGEGEAFF. Supplemented by reference TRBV29-1 and TRBJ1-1, the full variable domain reads SAVISQKPSRDICQRGTSLTIQCQVDSQVTMMFWYRQQPGQSLTLIATANQGSEATYESGFVIDKFPISRPNLTFSTLTVSNMSPEDSSIYLCSGRPTGEGEAFFGQGTRLTVV.

The rearrangement links TRBV28 to TRBJ1-1; the D is unclear. CDR3 size: 11 residues. From germline, CDR1 is MDHEN and CDR2 SYDVKM. Trimming cost V 2 bases and J 10 bases, with 8 bases left between them. For the CDR3, the DNA is TGTGCCAGCAGTTTAGGTTGGGCAGCTTTCTTT. Its translation: CASSLGWAAFF.

This chain connects TRBV11-2 to TRBJ2-1; possibly TRBD1 for D (5 bases). V was cut by 0 bases and J by 10 bases, with 16 bases left in between. In germline, CDR1 is SGHAT, CDR2 FQNNGV. This CDR3 region has 15 residues. The CDR3 sequence: CASSLEAWGVGEQFF. The CDR3 DNA follows: TGTGCCAGCAGCTTAGAAGCGTGGGGCGTGGGGGAGCAGTTCTTC.

This chain links TRBV9 with TRBJ1-5, with D possibly being TRBD1 (6 bases). Trimming left V 3 bases short and J 5 bases short, with 12 bases between. The CDR3 extends over 14 amino acids. Germline V CDR1 and CDR2: SGDLS, YYNGEE. CDR3 coding DNA: TGTGCCAGCAGCGAACAGGGACGGGATCAGCCCCAGCATTTT. This translates into CASSEQGRDQPQHF.

The chain recombines TRBV28 with TRBJ1-5; the D is unclear. Germline values: CDR1 MDHEN, CDR2 SYDVKM. The length of the CDR3 is 17 residues. Trimming left V 5 bases short and J 0 bases short, with 17 bases between. CDR3 sequence: CASSIPRGSYSNQPQHF. The CDR3 DNA is TGTGCCAGCAGTATACCCCGTGGGAGCTATAGCAATCAGCCCCAGCATTTT.

V gene TRBV6-5 combines with J gene TRBJ1-1; D is undetermined. V lost 0 bases and J lost 5, with 16 bases in between. This CDR3 spans 16 amino acids. The V gene's germline CDR1 is MNHEY and CDR2 SVGAGI. CDR3 sequence (DNA): TGTGCCAGCAGTTACTCAGTTGTAGGGTCGGGGACTGAAGCTTTCTTT. This sequence encodes CASSYSVVGSGTEAFF.